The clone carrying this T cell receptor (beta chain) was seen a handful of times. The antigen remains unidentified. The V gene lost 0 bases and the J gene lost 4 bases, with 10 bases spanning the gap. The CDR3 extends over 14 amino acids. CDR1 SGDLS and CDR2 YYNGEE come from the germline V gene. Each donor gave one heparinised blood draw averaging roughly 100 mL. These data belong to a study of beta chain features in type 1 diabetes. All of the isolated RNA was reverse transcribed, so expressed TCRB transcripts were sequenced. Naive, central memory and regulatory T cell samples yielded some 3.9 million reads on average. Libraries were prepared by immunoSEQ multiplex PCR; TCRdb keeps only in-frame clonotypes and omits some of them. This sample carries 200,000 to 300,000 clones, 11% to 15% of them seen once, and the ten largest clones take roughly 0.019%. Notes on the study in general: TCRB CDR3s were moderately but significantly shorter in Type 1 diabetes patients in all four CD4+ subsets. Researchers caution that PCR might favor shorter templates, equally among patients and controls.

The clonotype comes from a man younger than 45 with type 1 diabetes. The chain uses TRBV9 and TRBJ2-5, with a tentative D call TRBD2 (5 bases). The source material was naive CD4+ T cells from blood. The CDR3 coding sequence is TGTGCCAGCAGCGTAGCCAGCGGTGGAGAGACCCAGTACTTC. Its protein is CASSVASGGETQYF.